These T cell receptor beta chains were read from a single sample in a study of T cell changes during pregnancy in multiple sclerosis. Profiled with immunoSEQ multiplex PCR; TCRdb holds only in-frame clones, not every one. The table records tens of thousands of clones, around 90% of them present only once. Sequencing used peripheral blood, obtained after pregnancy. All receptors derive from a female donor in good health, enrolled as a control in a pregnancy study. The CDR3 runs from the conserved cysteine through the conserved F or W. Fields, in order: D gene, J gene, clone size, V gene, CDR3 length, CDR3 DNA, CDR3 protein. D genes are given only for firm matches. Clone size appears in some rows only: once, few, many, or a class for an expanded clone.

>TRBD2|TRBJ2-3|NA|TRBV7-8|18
TGTGCCAGCAGCCTACCCAAAGAACTAGCGCCTAGCACAGATACGCAGTATTTT
CASSLPKELAPSTDTQYF
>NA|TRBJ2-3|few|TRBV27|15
TGTGCCAGCAGTCTGGCGACTAGGGGGGGGGATACGCAGTATTTT
CASSLATRGGDTQYF
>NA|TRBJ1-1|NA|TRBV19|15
TGTGCCAGTAGTATAGACGCCCGGGGGAACACTGAAGCTTTCTTT
CASSIDARGNTEAFF
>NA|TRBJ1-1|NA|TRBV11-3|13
TGTGCCAGCAGCTTTACAGGTAGAACTGAAGCTTTCTTT
CASSFTGRTEAFF
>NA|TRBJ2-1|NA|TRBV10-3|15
TGTGCCATCAGTGAGTCCCGAACACAGGTAAATGAGCAGTTCTTC
CAISESRTQVNEQFF
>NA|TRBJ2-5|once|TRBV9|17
TGTGCCAGCAGCGTAGATATGAATGGCGGGATACAAGAGACCCAGTACTTC
CASSVDMNGGIQETQYF
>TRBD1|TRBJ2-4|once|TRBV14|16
TGTGCCAGCAGCCAACTGACAGGGGAAGCCAAAAACATTCAGTACTTC
CASSQLTGEAKNIQYF
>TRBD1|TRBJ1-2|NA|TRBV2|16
TGTGCCAGCAGGACCACTTACAGGGGGCGCGACTATGGCTACACCTTC
CASRTTYRGRDYGYTF
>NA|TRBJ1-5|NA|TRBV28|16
TGTGCCAGCAGGGCCCAGGAACCATATAGCAATCAGCCCCAGCATTTT
CASRAQEPYSNQPQHF
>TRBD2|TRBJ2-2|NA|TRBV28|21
TGTGCCAGCAGTTTATATTCTTTTGGGACTAGCGGGAGTTTGGGCACCGGGGAGCTGTTTTTT
CASSLYSFGTSGSLGTGELFF
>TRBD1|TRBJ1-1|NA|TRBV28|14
TGTGCCAGCAGTCCGACAGGGGGCCGGACTGAAGCTTTCTTT
CASSPTGGRTEAFF
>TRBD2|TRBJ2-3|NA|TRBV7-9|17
TGTGCCAGCAGCTTAGCGGGGACTAGCGGAAGCACAGATACGCAGTATTTT
CASSLAGTSGSTDTQYF
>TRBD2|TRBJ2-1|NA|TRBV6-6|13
TGTGCCAGCGGCGGGGGGGGGAACAATGAGCAGTTCTTC
CASGGGGNNEQFF